The sequence of this T cell receptor beta chain was determined in a study of T cell changes during pregnancy in multiple sclerosis. The CDR3 loop spans 14 amino acids. CDR1 and CDR2 (germline): LGHNA, YNFKEQ. V lost 4 bases and J lost 3; bases outside the gene matches: 3. Clones were sequenced by immunoSEQ multiplex PCR, and TCRdb holds only the in-frame ones, with some missing. The sample consists of 70,000 to 80,000 clones, approximately 94% of them appearing once. V and J are TRBV4-2 and TRBJ2-7, with 10 bases fitting TRBD2. This receptor was taken from a female donor with multiple sclerosis, enrolled in a pregnancy study. Sequenced here: peripheral blood, sampled in the third trimester of pregnancy. The CDR3 DNA reads TGTGCCAGCAGCCCTAGCGGGGGCGGCTACGAGCAGTACTTC. It yields the protein CASSPSGGGYEQYF.